This T cell receptor (beta chain) derives from a study of OX40 agonist ivuxolimab in advanced cancers. About the research overall: Subjects had a mean age of about 65 years, with a range of roughly 20 to 80; more than 70% were male. One hepatocellular carcinoma and a couple of cutaneous melanoma patients partially responded. Study results and limitations: CD4+ and CD8+ blood T cells expanded clonally by week 6 at 0.1 to 3.0 mg/kg. Fewer expanded clones were found on average in CD4+ than in CD8+ T cells.

Libraries were prepared by immunoSEQ multiplex PCR; TCRdb keeps only in-frame clonotypes and omits some of them. This sample has about 36,000 clones, with about 77% found just once. The length of the CDR3 is 12 residues. V was clipped by 5 bases and J by 2 bases, with 9 bases between them. Germline CDR1 reads GTSNPN; CDR2 reads SVGIG (reference sequence). A note on this clone: Its antigen remains unknown.

The sequences come from CD4+ or CD8+ T cells sorted from blood, collected in a trial of the OX40 agonist ivuxolimab. J is TRBJ1-1 and V is TRBV30, with a weak D call TRBD1 (6 bases). The receptor was isolated from an adult with an advanced solid tumor such as melanoma, head and neck, liver or kidney cancer. The CDR3 DNA is TGTGCCTGGTGGACAGATAACACTGAAGCTTTCTTT. It yields the protein CAWWTDNTEAFF.